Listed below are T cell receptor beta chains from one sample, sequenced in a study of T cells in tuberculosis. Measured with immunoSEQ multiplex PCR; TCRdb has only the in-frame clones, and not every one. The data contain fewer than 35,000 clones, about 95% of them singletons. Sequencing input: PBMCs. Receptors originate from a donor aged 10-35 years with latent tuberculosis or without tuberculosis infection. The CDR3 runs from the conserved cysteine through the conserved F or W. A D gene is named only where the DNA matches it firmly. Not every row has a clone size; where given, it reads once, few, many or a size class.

CDR3nt: TGTGCCAGCAGCTTATTGGACAGAAATGAAAAACTGTTTTTT; CDR3aa: CASSLLDRNEKLFF; j_gene: TRBJ1-4; d_gene: -; v_gene: TRBV7-9; abundance: -
CDR3nt: TGTGCCAGCAGTTATCTAGCGGGGGGCCACTACGAGCAGTACTTC; CDR3aa: CASSYLAGGHYEQYF; j_gene: TRBJ2-7; d_gene: TRBD2; v_gene: TRBV7-8; abundance: -
CDR3nt: TGTGCCACCAGAAGAATAGGGGAAGGCACTGAAGCTTTCTTT; CDR3aa: CATRRIGEGTEAFF; j_gene: TRBJ1-1; d_gene: -; v_gene: TRBV5-4; abundance: -
CDR3nt: TGTGCCAGCAGCTCCGGGACTCTCAAGTACGAGCAGTACTTC; CDR3aa: CASSSGTLKYEQYF; j_gene: TRBJ2-7; d_gene: -; v_gene: TRBV13; abundance: -
CDR3nt: TGTGCCAGCAGTATCACTAGCGGGGGGGCGCCAGATACGCAGTATTTT; CDR3aa: CASSITSGGAPDTQYF; j_gene: TRBJ2-3; d_gene: TRBD2; v_gene: TRBV27; abundance: -
CDR3nt: TGCGCCAGCAGCTTCCCTCCGGGGGGTTCCTACGAGCAGTACTTC; CDR3aa: CASSFPPGGSYEQYF; j_gene: TRBJ2-7; d_gene: TRBD2; v_gene: TRBV5-1; abundance: -
CDR3nt: TGCGCCAGCAGCTTGAGGCAGGGGGGTGGCTACACCTTC; CDR3aa: CASSLRQGGGYTF; j_gene: TRBJ1-2; d_gene: TRBD1; v_gene: TRBV5-1; abundance: once
CDR3nt: TGCAGCGTTGAGGCAGGGGGGTATGAGGAGCAGTACTTC; CDR3aa: CSVEAGGYEEQYF; j_gene: TRBJ2-7; d_gene: -; v_gene: TRBV29-1; abundance: -
CDR3nt: TGTGCCAGCAGTGAGCCCCCAGGGAACTATGGCTACACCTTC; CDR3aa: CASSEPPGNYGYTF; j_gene: TRBJ1-2; d_gene: -; v_gene: TRBV6-1; abundance: -
CDR3nt: TGTGCCAGCAGTGAAGCTTCCAGGCGGAGGGTCCAGCCCCAGCATTTT; CDR3aa: CASSEASRRRVQPQHF; j_gene: TRBJ1-5; d_gene: -; v_gene: TRBV6-1; abundance: -
CDR3nt: TGTGCCAGCAGCGTAGAGGGGGCCCGCACAGATACGCAGTATTTT; CDR3aa: CASSVEGARTDTQYF; j_gene: TRBJ2-3; d_gene: TRBD1; v_gene: TRBV9; abundance: -
CDR3nt: TGTGCCAGCAGCTTAGTAATGGCAGGTCGGGGACAGTACTTC; CDR3aa: CASSLVMAGRGQYF; j_gene: TRBJ2-7; d_gene: -; v_gene: TRBV7-8; abundance: once
CDR3nt: TGTGCCAGCAGCCGAGATCTAGCGGGAGGGCGCTACGAGCAGTACTTC; CDR3aa: CASSRDLAGGRYEQYF; j_gene: TRBJ2-7; d_gene: TRBD2; v_gene: TRBV7-6; abundance: few
CDR3nt: TGTGCCAGCAGCCCCAGGACAGGGAGGTATGGCTACACCTTC; CDR3aa: CASSPRTGRYGYTF; j_gene: TRBJ1-2; d_gene: TRBD1; v_gene: TRBV7-2; abundance: -
CDR3nt: TGTGCCAGCAGTTTCTTGGCGGGAGGGGACCCCTACGAGCAGTACTTC; CDR3aa: CASSFLAGGDPYEQYF; j_gene: TRBJ2-7; d_gene: TRBD2; v_gene: TRBV27; abundance: -
CDR3nt: TGTGCCAGCAGCTTAGCAGCGTATAGCAATCAGCCCCAGCATTTT; CDR3aa: CASSLAAYSNQPQHF; j_gene: TRBJ1-5; d_gene: -; v_gene: TRBV7-3; abundance: -
CDR3nt: TGTGCCAGCAGTTCAAGGATCCTTGGACGGGGGGATCAGCCCCAGCATTTT; CDR3aa: CASSSRILGRGDQPQHF; j_gene: TRBJ1-5; d_gene: -; v_gene: TRBV27; abundance: -
CDR3nt: TGTGCCAGCGATGGGGCGGGAGGTACGGGGGGTTACAATGAGCAGTTCTTC; CDR3aa: CASDGAGGTGGYNEQFF; j_gene: TRBJ2-1; d_gene: TRBD2; v_gene: TRBV27; abundance: -
CDR3nt: TGTGCCAGCTCACCACGTTCAGGCGATCAGCCCCAGCATTTT; CDR3aa: CASSPRSGDQPQHF; j_gene: TRBJ1-5; d_gene: -; v_gene: TRBV18; abundance: -
CDR3nt: TGTGCCAGCAGCCTAAGCTCCTACGAGCAGTACTTC; CDR3aa: CASSLSSYEQYF; j_gene: TRBJ2-7; d_gene: -; v_gene: TRBV7-2; abundance: -
CDR3nt: TGTGCCAGCAGCCAAGGGTACCGGGACAGCTCCTACGAGCAGTACTTC; CDR3aa: CASSQGYRDSSYEQYF; j_gene: TRBJ2-7; d_gene: TRBD1; v_gene: TRBV4-2; abundance: -
CDR3nt: TGTGCCAGCTCCTCTACCACGGGCGGGACTAGCGGGATGCGGCAGTACTTC; CDR3aa: CASSSTTGGTSGMRQYF; j_gene: TRBJ2-7; d_gene: TRBD2; v_gene: TRBV18; abundance: -
CDR3nt: TGTGCCAGCAGCTTGGCCCAGGGTTCGAGCACAGATACGCAGTATTTT; CDR3aa: CASSLAQGSSTDTQYF; j_gene: TRBJ2-3; d_gene: -; v_gene: TRBV5-4; abundance: -
CDR3nt: TGCGCCAGCAGCTTGTATGGGGACAGAAACAATGAGCAGTTCTTC; CDR3aa: CASSLYGDRNNEQFF; j_gene: TRBJ2-1; d_gene: TRBD1; v_gene: TRBV5-1; abundance: -
CDR3nt: TGTGCCAGCAGGCCCCAGGGGAGTGGCTACAATGAGCAGTTCTTC; CDR3aa: CASRPQGSGYNEQFF; j_gene: TRBJ2-1; d_gene: -; v_gene: TRBV6-1; abundance: -
CDR3nt: TGTGCCAGCAGCGTAGGGAAGGCGCGGGGGCAGACCCAGTACTTC; CDR3aa: CASSVGKARGQTQYF; j_gene: TRBJ2-5; d_gene: -; v_gene: TRBV9; abundance: -
CDR3nt: TGTGCCATCTGTGACGGCAATCAGCCCCAGCATTTT; CDR3aa: CAICDGNQPQHF; j_gene: TRBJ1-5; d_gene: -; v_gene: TRBV10-3; abundance: -
CDR3nt: TGTGCCAGCAGACAGGGACAGGGGGCAGGGTACGAGCAGTACTTC; CDR3aa: CASRQGQGAGYEQYF; j_gene: TRBJ2-7; d_gene: TRBD1; v_gene: TRBV5-4; abundance: -
CDR3nt: TGTGCCAGCCAATCAACAGCGAACACTGAAGCTTTCTTT; CDR3aa: CASQSTANTEAFF; j_gene: TRBJ1-1; d_gene: -; v_gene: TRBV27; abundance: -
CDR3nt: TGTGCCAGCAGCGTAGATCAGGGACAGCAACCCTACGAGCAGTACTTC; CDR3aa: CASSVDQGQQPYEQYF; j_gene: TRBJ2-7; d_gene: TRBD1; v_gene: TRBV9; abundance: -
CDR3nt: TGCAGCTCGGATGGCTACACCTTC; CDR3aa: CSSDGYTF; j_gene: TRBJ1-2; d_gene: -; v_gene: TRBV29-1; abundance: -
CDR3nt: TGTGCCAGTAGGACGGGACAGTACGCTAACTATGGCTACACCTTC; CDR3aa: CASRTGQYANYGYTF; j_gene: TRBJ1-2; d_gene: TRBD1; v_gene: TRBV19; abundance: -
CDR3nt: TGCGCCAGCAGCTTGGGTAATAGCGGGGGCACAAATACGCAGTATTTT; CDR3aa: CASSLGNSGGTNTQYF; j_gene: TRBJ2-3; d_gene: TRBD2; v_gene: TRBV5-1; abundance: -
CDR3nt: TGTGCCAGCAGCCAAGATTGGGCGGGGAGCACAGATACGCAGTATTTT; CDR3aa: CASSQDWAGSTDTQYF; j_gene: TRBJ2-3; d_gene: -; v_gene: TRBV4-2; abundance: -
CDR3nt: TGTGCCAGCAGTTTCGACAGGGGCAACATTCAGTACTTC; CDR3aa: CASSFDRGNIQYF; j_gene: TRBJ2-4; d_gene: TRBD1; v_gene: TRBV28; abundance: once
CDR3nt: TGTGCCAGCAGCTTAGGAGACAGGGTTGGAGGCTACACCTTC; CDR3aa: CASSLGDRVGGYTF; j_gene: TRBJ1-2; d_gene: TRBD1; v_gene: TRBV7-9; abundance: -
CDR3nt: TGTGCCAGCAGCTTTGCGGCAGTTCGCAATCAGCCCCAGCATTTT; CDR3aa: CASSFAAVRNQPQHF; j_gene: TRBJ1-5; d_gene: -; v_gene: TRBV5-5; abundance: -
CDR3nt: TGTGCCTGGAGTTACAGGGAGCAAGGAGGCAATCAGCCCCAGCATTTT; CDR3aa: CAWSYREQGGNQPQHF; j_gene: TRBJ1-5; d_gene: -; v_gene: TRBV30; abundance: -
CDR3nt: TGTGCCAGTAGTATTCAGGGGGCGGTTGAAAAACTGTTTTTT; CDR3aa: CASSIQGAVEKLFF; j_gene: TRBJ1-4; d_gene: TRBD1; v_gene: TRBV19; abundance: -
CDR3nt: TGCGCCAGCAGCTCCCGACAGGGGTCCTACGAGCAGTACTTC; CDR3aa: CASSSRQGSYEQYF; j_gene: TRBJ2-7; d_gene: TRBD1; v_gene: TRBV5-1; abundance: few
CDR3nt: TGTGCCAGTAGGGGAGGTCCGTACGATAGCAATCAGCCCCAGCATTTT; CDR3aa: CASRGGPYDSNQPQHF; j_gene: TRBJ1-5; d_gene: -; v_gene: TRBV19; abundance: -
CDR3nt: TGTGCCACCAGCAGAGACACTAACTATGGCTACACCTTC; CDR3aa: CATSRDTNYGYTF; j_gene: TRBJ1-2; d_gene: -; v_gene: TRBV15; abundance: -
CDR3nt: TGTGGCAGCAGCTTACAGGGGGACTCTGGAAACACCATATATTTT; CDR3aa: CGSSLQGDSGNTIYF; j_gene: TRBJ1-3; d_gene: TRBD1; v_gene: TRBV5-4; abundance: -
CDR3nt: TGTGCCTGGAGTACAGGAACTAACACTGAAGCTTTCTTT; CDR3aa: CAWSTGTNTEAFF; j_gene: TRBJ1-1; d_gene: -; v_gene: TRBV30; abundance: -
CDR3nt: TGTGCCAGCAGCTTTGGGCTAGCGGGGGGCGAGCAGTACTTC; CDR3aa: CASSFGLAGGEQYF; j_gene: TRBJ2-7; d_gene: TRBD2; v_gene: TRBV11-2; abundance: once
CDR3nt: TGTGCCAGCAGTTCCACTAGCGGGCCGCCCGGGCAGTACTTC; CDR3aa: CASSSTSGPPGQYF; j_gene: TRBJ2-7; d_gene: TRBD2; v_gene: TRBV27; abundance: -
CDR3nt: TGTGCCAGCAGCTTGAGGGGACTAGCGGGGGGCTACAATGAGCAGTTCTTC; CDR3aa: CASSLRGLAGGYNEQFF; j_gene: TRBJ2-1; d_gene: TRBD2; v_gene: TRBV7-2; abundance: once
CDR3nt: TGTGCCAGCAGCTTCAGACTAGCGGGGGGTGATACGCAGTATTTT; CDR3aa: CASSFRLAGGDTQYF; j_gene: TRBJ2-3; d_gene: TRBD2; v_gene: TRBV7-3; abundance: -
CDR3nt: TGTGCCAGCAGCCCGGACACTGATGAAGCTTTCTTT; CDR3aa: CASSPDTDEAFF; j_gene: TRBJ1-1; d_gene: -; v_gene: TRBV5-4; abundance: -
CDR3nt: TGCGCCAGCAGCGTCCGTCCAGCAGGAGATACGCAGTATTTT; CDR3aa: CASSVRPAGDTQYF; j_gene: TRBJ2-3; d_gene: -; v_gene: TRBV4-1; abundance: -
CDR3nt: TGTGCCAGCAGCTTAGACGACAGTATTAATGAAAAACTGTTTTTT; CDR3aa: CASSLDDSINEKLFF; j_gene: TRBJ1-4; d_gene: -; v_gene: TRBV7-6; abundance: -
CDR3nt: TGTGCCAGTAGTCAGTTAGGGGGAAGCAATCAGCCCCAGCATTTT; CDR3aa: CASSQLGGSNQPQHF; j_gene: TRBJ1-5; d_gene: -; v_gene: TRBV19; abundance: -
CDR3nt: TGCAGCGTCGAACCGGGACAGGGGAGTGGCTACACCTTC; CDR3aa: CSVEPGQGSGYTF; j_gene: TRBJ1-2; d_gene: TRBD1; v_gene: TRBV29-1; abundance: -
CDR3nt: TGCGCCAGCAGTGGAGCAAGGGGATCTCAAGAGACCCAGTACTTC; CDR3aa: CASSGARGSQETQYF; j_gene: TRBJ2-5; d_gene: -; v_gene: TRBV10-1; abundance: -
CDR3nt: TGTGCCAGCAGCGGCGGACAGGCAAACTATAATTCACCCCTCCACTTT; CDR3aa: CASSGGQANYNSPLHF; j_gene: TRBJ1-6; d_gene: TRBD1; v_gene: TRBV9; abundance: once
CDR3nt: TGTGCCACCAGCAGAGACAGGGGCACGGGTCAGCCCCAGCATTTT; CDR3aa: CATSRDRGTGQPQHF; j_gene: TRBJ1-5; d_gene: -; v_gene: TRBV15; abundance: -
CDR3nt: TGCAGCGCTATTACAGGGATTTACCAGCCCCAGCATTTT; CDR3aa: CSAITGIYQPQHF; j_gene: TRBJ1-5; d_gene: -; v_gene: TRBV29-1; abundance: -
CDR3nt: TGTGCCATCATGGAGAGGAATGAGCAGTTCTTC; CDR3aa: CAIMERNEQFF; j_gene: TRBJ2-1; d_gene: -; v_gene: TRBV10-3; abundance: -
CDR3nt: TGCGCCAGCAGCGAAGGGGTGCCAAACTACGAGCAGTACTTC; CDR3aa: CASSEGVPNYEQYF; j_gene: TRBJ2-7; d_gene: -; v_gene: TRBV5-1; abundance: -